The clone carrying this T cell receptor beta chain was detected once. Antigen unknown. The record originates from a study of cytomegalovirus exposure and HLA in healthy donors. Overall study results and limits: An apparent linkage of common viral pathogens to several of the most significant clusters emerged in a later analysis.

PCR used 60 Vbeta primers and 13 Jbeta primers. TCRdb keeps only in-frame clones here, not all; method: immunoSEQ multiplex PCR. The sample has approximately 180,000 clones; approximately 70% are singletons. The sample taken for sequencing was PBMCs. The receptor was derived from a human donor in good health.

CDR3: CASSQRGVETQYF. CDR3 bases: TGCGCCAGCAGCCAAAGGGGTGTAGAGACCCAGTACTTC. The chain is built from TRBV4-1 and TRBJ2-5; D possibly corresponds to TRBD1 (5 bases). The CDR3 has 13 amino acids. The V end was cut by 2 bases, the J end by 4 bases, with 8 bases between. CDR1 MGHRA and CDR2 YSYEKL come from the germline V gene.